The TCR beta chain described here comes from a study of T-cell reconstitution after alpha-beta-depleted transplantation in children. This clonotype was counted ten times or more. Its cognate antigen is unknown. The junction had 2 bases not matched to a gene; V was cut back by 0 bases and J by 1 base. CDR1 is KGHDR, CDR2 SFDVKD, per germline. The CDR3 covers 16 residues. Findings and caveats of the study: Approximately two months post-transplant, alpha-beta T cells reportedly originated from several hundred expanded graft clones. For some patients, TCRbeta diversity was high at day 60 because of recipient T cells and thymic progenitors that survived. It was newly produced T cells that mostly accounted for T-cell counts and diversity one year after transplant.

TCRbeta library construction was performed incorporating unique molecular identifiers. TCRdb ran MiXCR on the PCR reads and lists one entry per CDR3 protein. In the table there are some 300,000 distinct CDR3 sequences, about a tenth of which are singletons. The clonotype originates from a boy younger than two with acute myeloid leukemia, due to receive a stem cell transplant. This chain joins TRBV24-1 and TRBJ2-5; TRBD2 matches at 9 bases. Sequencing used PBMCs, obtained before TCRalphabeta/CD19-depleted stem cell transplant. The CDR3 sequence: CATSDLASGAQETQYF. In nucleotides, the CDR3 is TGTGCCACCAGTGATTTGGCTAGCGGGGCCCAAGAGACCCAGTACTTC.